The 19 T cell receptor beta chains presented below share a single source sample, sequenced in a study of T cells in localized non-small cell lung cancer. Clones were sequenced by immunoSEQ multiplex PCR, and TCRdb holds only the in-frame ones, with some missing. This sample yields 40,000 to 50,000 clones, of which roughly 86% are seen a single time; around 7% belongs to the top ten. Sequences were derived from peripheral blood, sampled before any cancer treatment. The source is a woman between 18 and 55 years old with stage III lung adenocarcinoma.

The chain joins TRBV10-3 to TRBJ2-5, with a tentative D call TRBD2 (6 bases). This CDR3 is 14 amino acids long. Germline V lookup: CDR1 ENHRY, CDR2 SYGVKD. The V end lost 0 bases, the J end lost 5 bases, and 10 bases lay between the germline ends. The CDR3 DNA reads TGTGCCATCAGTGAGTCAGAGGAGGGGGAGACCCAGTACTTC. Its protein is CAISESEEGETQYF.

The CDR3 here is CASSLDRGVQGNSPLHF. The CDR3 DNA follows: TGTGCCAGCAGCTTAGATCGCGGGGTACAGGGGAATTCACCCCTCCACTTT. This chain uses TRBV11-2 with TRBJ1-6; TRBD1 agrees at 7 bases. V was clipped by 0 bases and J by 7 bases; unmatched bases: 9. CDR1 is SGHAT, CDR2 FQNNGV, per germline. This CDR3 has 17 residues.

CDR3 region: CASSRDRDTEAFF. CDR3 in DNA: TGTGCCAGCAGCCGTGACAGGGACACTGAAGCTTTCTTT. V gene TRBV5-4 combines with J gene TRBJ1-1; the match to TRBD1 covers 7 bases. Per germline, CDR1 SGHNT and CDR2 YYREEE (reference sequence). The length of the CDR3 is 13 residues. The junction had 3 bases not matched to a gene; V was cut back by 4 bases and J by 3 bases.

This chain uses TRBV19 with TRBJ1-1, with unresolved D. The germline V gene encodes CDR1 LNHDA and CDR2 SQIVND (reference sequence). The CDR3 extends over 12 amino acids. The germline V and J ends were trimmed by 5 bases and 3 bases, with 7 bases remaining between them. CDR3 in amino acids: CASSRIDTEAFF. The DNA for the CDR3 is TGTGCCAGTAGTCGGATCGACACTGAAGCTTTCTTT.

This chain joins TRBV7-9 and TRBJ1-1; 7 nucleotides match TRBD1. Losses at the gene ends were 5 bases for V and 3 bases for J; bases not matched to a gene: 6. CDR1 SEHNR and CDR2 FQNEAQ come from the germline V gene (reference sequence). The length of the CDR3 is 14 residues. CDR3 sequence: CASSRDSDYTEAFF. DNA for the CDR3: TGTGCCAGCAGCCGGGACAGTGACTACACTGAAGCTTTCTTT.

J is TRBJ2-5 and V is TRBV28; 9 bases line up with TRBD2. CDR1 is MDHEN, CDR2 SYDVKM, per germline. The CDR3 is made up of 16 amino acids. Germline trimming cut 2 bases from V and 5 bases from J; bases unmatched to any gene: 9. CDR3 residues: CASSLVGAGGPETQYF. The CDR3 region has the DNA TGTGCCAGCAGTTTAGTAGGGGCGGGGGGGCCCGAGACCCAGTACTTC. Full variable domain (rest looked up from reference TRBV28 and TRBJ2-5): DVKVTQSSRYLVKRTGEKVFLECVQDMDHENMFWYRQDPGLGLRLIYFSYDVKMKEKGDIPEGYSVSREKKERFSLILESASTNQTSMYLCASSLVGAGGPETQYFGPGTRLLVL.

This sequence joins TRBV7-3 and TRBJ2-1; D unclear. Germline V gives CDR1 SGHTA, CDR2 FQGTGA. The V end was cut by 1 base, the J end by 7 bases, with 5 bases between. This CDR3 is built from 12 residues. The CDR3 sequence: CASSLMGNEQFF. Here the CDR3 DNA reads TGTGCCAGCAGCTTAATGGGGAATGAGCAGTTCTTC. The full variable domain, rest sourced from reference TRBV7-3 and TRBJ2-1, is GAGVSQTPSNKVTEKGKYVELRCDPISGHTALYWYRQSLGQGPEFLIYFQGTGAADDSGLPNDRFFAVRPEGSVSTLKIQRTERGDSAVYLCASSLMGNEQFFGPGTRLTVL.

V gene TRBV5-6 combines with J gene TRBJ2-1; 10 bases line up with TRBD2. The CDR3 extends over 15 amino acids. From germline, CDR1 is SGHDT and CDR2 YYEEEE. Trimming removed 4 bases from V and 4 bases from J; junction bases left unmatched: 5. The CDR3: CASSSSGGAYNEQFF. The CDR3 bases are TGTGCCAGCAGCAGCAGCGGGGGGGCGTACAATGAGCAGTTCTTC.

The chain uses TRBV30 and TRBJ2-2; no definite D call. Germline CDR1 is GTSNPN and CDR2 is SVGIG (reference sequence). V dropped 1 base and J dropped 6 bases, with 9 bases sitting between them. The CDR3 spans 13 residues. The CDR3 DNA sequence: TGTGCCTGGAGTGGTACGGGTCCCGGGGAGCTGTTTTTT. Amino acid sequence: CAWSGTGPGELFF. Using reference TRBV30 and TRBJ2-2 for the parts outside the CDR3, the full variable domain is SQTIHQWPATLVQPVGSPLSLECTVEGTSNPNLYWYRQAAGRGLQLLFYSVGIGQISSEVPQNLSASRPQDRQFILSSKKLLLSDSGFYLCAWSGTGPGELFFGEGSRLTVL.

The V and J genes are TRBV18 and TRBJ2-3, with 10 positions matching TRBD2. In germline, CDR1 is KGHSH, CDR2 LQKENI. This CDR3 contains 17 residues. V lost 0 bases, J lost 2 bases, and 5 bases stayed unmatched. The CDR3 loop reads CASSPPGAGGYTDTQYF. In nucleotides, the CDR3 is TGTGCCAGCTCACCACCCGGAGCGGGGGGGTACACAGATACGCAGTATTTT.

CDR3 DNA: TGTGCCAGCAGTTACGACGTCCGATCCTACGAGCAGTACTTC. Its translation is CASSYDVRSYEQYF. V usage is TRBV6-5 and J usage is TRBJ2-7; no reliable D call. Trimming stripped 2 bases from V and 1 base from J, with 9 bases between. The germline CDR1 and CDR2 sequences are MNHEY and SVGAGI. This CDR3 is built from 14 residues.

The J gene is TRBJ2-2, the V gene TRBV7-3; no definite D call. CDR3 length equals 14 residues. Germline loops: CDR1 SGHTA, CDR2 FQGTGA. V lost 5 bases, J lost 0 bases, and 7 bases lay in between. The CDR3 sequence: CASSQATNTGELFF. The CDR3 DNA follows: TGTGCCAGCAGCCAAGCGACGAACACCGGGGAGCTGTTTTTT. Full variable domain (missing parts from reference TRBV7-3 and TRBJ2-2): GAGVSQTPSNKVTEKGKYVELRCDPISGHTALYWYRQSLGQGPEFLIYFQGTGAADDSGLPNDRFFAVRPEGSVSTLKIQRTERGDSAVYLCASSQATNTGELFFGEGSRLTVL.

V gene TRBV27 combines with J gene TRBJ1-6, with D hard to call. V was clipped by 6 bases and J by 9 bases, with 15 bases between them. The CDR3 sequence is 14 residues long. The germline CDR1 and CDR2 sequences are MNHEY and SMNVEV (reference sequence). In DNA, the CDR3 is TGTGCCAGCAGCCTGGGCGAAATGGGTTCACCCCTCCACTTT. Its protein product is CASSLGEMGSPLHF.

The CDR3 bases are TGTGCCAGCTCACCGCGAACAGGGGACGATGGCTACACCTTC. This sequence encodes CASSPRTGDDGYTF. V is TRBV18 and J is TRBJ1-2, with 7 bases that match TRBD1. In germline, CDR1 is KGHSH, CDR2 LQKENI. With V trimmed by 3 bases and J by 6 bases, 7 bases remained unmatched. CDR3 length: 14 amino acids. Looking up the rest from reference TRBV18 and TRBJ1-2 gives the full variable domain: NAGVMQNPRHLVRRRGQEARLRCSPMKGHSHVYWYRQLPEEGLKFMVYLQKENIIDESGMPKERFSAEFPKEGPSILRIQQVVRGDSAAYFCASSPRTGDDGYTFGSGTRLTVV.

This chain uses TRBV4-2 with TRBJ2-1; D perhaps matches TRBD2 (6 bases). Deletions cut 0 bases from V and 8 bases from J, with 17 bases between. CDR3 length equals 16 residues. Germline CDR1 is LGHNA and CDR2 is YNFKEQ. The CDR3 sequence: CASSQDPGGGGYEQFF. The CDR3 region has the DNA TGTGCCAGCAGCCAAGATCCCGGGGGAGGAGGCTATGAGCAGTTCTTC.

V is TRBV18 and J is TRBJ2-6; D call uncertain. The V and J ends lost 6 bases and 4 bases respectively, with 10 bases between them. The CDR3 spans 14 residues. CDR1 and CDR2 (germline): KGHSH, LQKENI. The DNA for the CDR3 is TGTGCCAGCTCCGCTACCCCAGGGGCCAACGTCCTGACTTTC. It codes for CASSATPGANVLTF.

This clone appeared a few times. V usage is TRBV19 and J usage is TRBJ1-5; TRBD1 aligns across 7 bases. The germline CDR1 and CDR2 sequences are LNHDA and SQIVND (reference sequence). Trimming took 5 bases from V and 2 from J; bases not matched to a gene: 9. CDR3 size: 16 residues. CDR3 sequence (DNA): TGTGCCAGTAGTGGAGCTCGACAGGGCGGCAATCAGCCCCAGCATTTT. Translated, it gives CASSGARQGGNQPQHF.

In this sample, this clone turned up once. The chain combines TRBV12-5 with TRBJ1-2; D gene ambiguous. The germline gives CDR1 LGHNT, CDR2 FRNRAP. This CDR3 has 14 amino acids. Trimming removed 3 bases from V and 0 bases from J, with 8 bases in between. CDR3 nucleotide sequence: TGTGCTAGTGGTTTAACTGGGGCTAACTATGGCTACACCTTC. Its translation is CASGLTGANYGYTF.

The chain couples TRBV15 to TRBJ1-3; D not certain. The CDR3 spans 17 residues. Trimming left V 3 bases short and J 0 bases short, with 15 bases between. Germline values: CDR1 LNHNV, CDR2 YYDKDF (reference sequence). The chain's CDR3 is CATSSRRQSISGNTIYF. In DNA, the CDR3 is TGTGCCACCAGCAGTCGACGGCAGTCCATCTCTGGAAACACCATATATTTT.